Following are 26 T cell receptor beta chains from one sample sequenced in a study of brain T cells in children with intractable seizures. The assay was immunoSEQ multiplex PCR, and TCRdb's table has in-frame clones only and misses some. The table shows roughly 64,000 clones, with roughly 95% occurring only once. The input for sequencing was peripheral blood, taken at surgery. The origin of the receptors is a boy under three years old with focal cortical dysplasia and intractable seizures.

The chain uses TRBV2 and TRBJ2-3, with 15 nucleotides matching TRBD2. The germline gives CDR1 SNHLY, CDR2 FYNNEI. The CDR3 runs to 21 residues. The V and J ends lost 5 bases and 0 bases, in that order; junction bases with no gene match: 15. The CDR3 here is CASSPIFPGLAGGRSTDTQYF. CDR3 bases: TGTGCCAGCAGTCCAATCTTTCCGGGACTAGCGGGAGGCCGGAGCACAGATACGCAGTATTTT.

The chain employs TRBV7-2 and TRBJ2-3; TRBD2 matches 7 bases. The CDR3 runs 17 residues. CDR1 SGHTA and CDR2 FQGNSA come from the germline V gene. V trimming: 2 bases; J trimming: 6 bases; junction bases outside the gene matches: 14. CDR3 amino acids: CASSLKPSSGALDTQYF. Written as DNA, the CDR3 is TGTGCCAGCAGCTTAAAGCCGTCGAGCGGGGCGCTGGATACGCAGTATTTT.

The chain has TRBV13 and TRBJ2-1; 13 nucleotides align to TRBD2. Unmatched junction bases numbered 4, after V lost 6 bases and J lost 8 bases. Looked up from germline, CDR1 is PRHDT and CDR2 is FYEKMQ (reference sequence). The CDR3 contains 14 residues. CDR3 region: CASRTSGRNYEQFF. Written as DNA, the CDR3 is TGTGCCAGCAGGACTAGCGGGAGGAACTATGAGCAGTTCTTC.

This chain uses TRBV19 with TRBJ2-3, with D perhaps TRBD1 or TRBD2 (5 bases each). V was cut by 5 bases and J by 2 bases, with 14 bases left in between. The CDR3 has 15 residues. From germline, CDR1 is LNHDA and CDR2 SQIVND (reference sequence). CDR3 nucleotides: TGTGCCAGTAGTGAGGGGCACGGTCCCACAGATACGCAGTATTTT. It translates to CASSEGHGPTDTQYF.

The chain combines TRBV5-1 with TRBJ2-1, with 16 bases aligning to TRBD2. V was pared by 4 bases and J by 8 bases, with 6 bases of the junction left unmatched. The CDR3 consists of 16 residues. Germline lookup yields CDR1 SGHRS and CDR2 YFSETQ. CDR3 coding DNA: TGCGCCAGCAGCCCGAGGGGACTAGCGGGAGGGGATGAGCAGTTCTTC. It yields the protein CASSPRGLAGGDEQFF.

The chain recombines TRBV19 with TRBJ2-5; D unclear. The CDR3 totals 11 residues. The V gene lost 7 bases and the J gene lost 4 bases, with 7 bases spanning the gap. Germline CDR1 and CDR2: LNHDA and SQIVND (reference sequence). Here the CDR3 reads CASNARETQYF. The CDR3 coding sequence is TGTGCCAGTAACGCTCGAGAGACCCAGTACTTC.

This clone was seen only once. The chain carries TRBV24-1 and TRBJ2-3; 8 bases are shared with TRBD1. Germline V gene data show CDR1 as KGHDR and CDR2 as SFDVKD. The J segment lost 3 bases and the V segment lost 1 base, leaving 5 bases of the junction unmatched. The CDR3 extends over 16 amino acids. DNA for the CDR3: TGTGCCACCAGTGATTTCCCCGGACAGGGAACAGATACGCAGTATTTT. Protein sequence: CATSDFPGQGTDTQYF.

The chain joins TRBV12-3 or TRBV12-4 to TRBJ2-5, with D possibly being TRBD1 (6 bases). V was pared by 6 bases and J by 3 bases, with 8 bases between. The CDR3 extends over 12 amino acids. This CDR3 reads CASSRDKETQYF. CDR3 sequence (DNA): TGTGCCAGCAGCCGGGACAAAGAGACCCAGTACTTC.

The V gene is TRBV7-2, the J gene TRBJ2-5, with TRBD2 matching 8 bases. Per germline, CDR1 SGHTA and CDR2 FQGNSA. The ends lost 1 base at V and 2 bases at J; junction bases unmatched: 6. The CDR3 length is 16 residues. The CDR3, as DNA: TGTGCCAGCAGCTTAGTTTCGGGACTAGGACAAGAGACCCAGTACTTC. Translation gives CASSLVSGLGQETQYF.

This rearrangement joins TRBV13 to TRBJ2-2, with 7 bases aligning to TRBD1. The CDR3 contains 15 residues. The V segment lost 4 bases and the J segment 3 bases; nucleotides outside the gene matches: 5. CDR1 and CDR2 (germline): PRHDT, FYEKMQ (reference sequence). The CDR3 nucleotides read TGTGCCAGCAGCTCCCGGGACAGATACACCGGGGAGCTGTTTTTT. Amino acids: CASSSRDRYTGELFF. The entire variable domain, with the rest obtained from reference TRBV13 and TRBJ2-2, is as follows: AAGVIQSPRHLIKEKRETATLKCYPIPRHDTVYWYQQGPGQDPQFLISFYEKMQSDKGSIPDRFSAQQFSDYHSELNMSSLELGDSALYFCASSSRDRYTGELFFGEGSRLTVL.

Only one count was recorded for this clone. CDR3 amino acids: CASGLVNFGGYSGNTIYF. The CDR3 bases are TGTGCTAGTGGTTTGGTAAATTTTGGGGGCTACTCTGGAAACACCATATATTTT. The genes are TRBV12-5 and TRBJ1-3, with D possibly TRBD1 on 6 matching bases. The CDR3 extends over 18 amino acids. Between the trimmed V and J ends, which lost 0 bases and 0 bases, there was a span of 15 bases. The germline gives CDR1 LGHNT, CDR2 FRNRAP.

The V and J genes are TRBV27 and TRBJ2-7; D possibly corresponds to TRBD1 (6 bases). CDR1 is MNHEY and CDR2 is SMNVEV in the germline V gene (reference sequence). The CDR3 consists of 14 residues. Trimming took off 3 bases at V and 3 bases at J, with 12 bases between the two ends. This chain's CDR3 is CASSFGPGVYEQYF. The CDR3 nucleotides are TGTGCCAGCAGTTTCGGCCCAGGGGTCTACGAGCAGTACTTC.

V and J are TRBV14 and TRBJ1-1, with TRBD1 matching 8 bases. There are 15 residues in the CDR3. Germline CDR1 reads SGHDN; CDR2 reads FVKESK. Unmatched junction bases numbered 5, after V lost 0 bases and J lost 5 bases. The CDR3 reads CASSQEAGGWTEAFF. In nucleotides, the CDR3 is TGTGCCAGCAGCCAAGAAGCAGGGGGCTGGACTGAAGCTTTCTTT.

On this clone: The missing conserved phenylalanine or tryptophan at the end of this CDR3 makes a read error likely. No DNA is shown, since the ends of the CDR3 on it are uncertain; the CDR3 is the one TCRdb lists. CDR3 region: CASIPPARG. The chain joins TRBV2 to TRBJ1-1. The germline V gene has CDR1 SNHLY and CDR2 FYNNEI. The CDR3 is 9 residues long, ends included.

V gene TRBV16 combines with J gene TRBJ2-3, with 13 positions matching TRBD2. Per the germline V gene, CDR1 is KGHSY and CDR2 is FQNENV. V was pared by 1 base and J by 0 bases, with 1 base of the junction left unmatched. The CDR3 sequence is 17 residues long. For the CDR3, the DNA is TGTGCCAGCAGCCAATTGGGACTAGCGGGGAGCACAGATACGCAGTATTTT. Translation gives CASSQLGLAGSTDTQYF.

This chain joins TRBV7-2 and TRBJ2-5, with unresolved D. The germline V gene encodes CDR1 SGHTA and CDR2 FQGNSA. Trimming cost V 1 base and J 2 bases, with 11 bases left between them. This CDR3 is 15 amino acids long. The CDR3 is CASSLVSRWQETQYF. CDR3 nucleotide sequence: TGTGCCAGCAGCTTAGTCAGTCGGTGGCAAGAGACCCAGTACTTC.

This rearrangement joins TRBV12-2 to TRBJ2-1; the table's D gene call, TRBD2, was not cross checked with the DNA. TRBV12-2 is classified as a pseudogene. CDR3 size: 20 residues. The CDR3 nucleotides read TGTGCAAGTCGCTTAGCGCGTTTAGTAGCTCGAGCGGGAGAGGAAACAGGGCAGTTCTTC. Amino acid sequence: CASRLARLVARAGEETGQFF.

The V call is TRBV6-2 or TRBV6-3, the J call TRBJ2-7; D gene uncertain. V dropped 2 bases and J dropped 2 bases, with 22 bases sitting between them. Germline V CDR1 and CDR2: MNHEY, SVGEGT. CDR3 length: 18 amino acids. CDR3 in amino acids: CASSYPLRSVSPTYEQYF. The CDR3 nucleotides read TGTGCCAGCAGTTACCCCCTCCGTTCTGTTAGCCCTACCTACGAGCAGTACTTC.

This clone was seen a single time. This chain links TRBV7-2 with TRBJ2-6, with D possibly TRBD1 on 5 matching bases. CDR1 is SGHTA and CDR2 is FQGNSA in the germline V gene. V was pared by 4 bases and J by 2 bases, with 6 bases between. This CDR3 region has 14 residues. The CDR3 protein is CASSSRAGANVLTF. The CDR3 bases are TGTGCCAGCAGCTCCAGGGCTGGGGCCAACGTCCTGACTTTC.

CDR3: CASSSGQGGGNTIYF. The CDR3 DNA sequence: TGTGCCAGCAGCTCCGGACAGGGCGGTGGAAACACCATATATTTT. The gene calls are TRBV9 and TRBJ1-3; 8 bases map to TRBD1. Germline CDR1 and CDR2: SGDLS and YYNGEE. The trim removed 4 bases at V and 3 bases at J, leaving 6 bases unmatched. The CDR3 runs 15 residues.

The gene calls are TRBV7-2 and TRBJ1-2, with 9 bases matching TRBD1. The V gene end was trimmed by 5 bases and the J gene end by 7 bases; junction bases not matched to a gene: 5. CDR3 length equals 13 residues. The germline V gene encodes CDR1 SGHTA and CDR2 FQGNSA. The CDR3: CASSRDRDFGYTF. The CDR3 region has the DNA TGTGCCAGCAGCCGGGACAGGGACTTTGGCTACACCTTC. The variable domain in full, completed from reference TRBV7-2 and TRBJ1-2, reads GAGVSQSPSNKVTEKGKDVELRCDPISGHTALYWYRQSLGQGLEFLIYFQGNSAPDKSGLPSDRFSAERTGGSVSTLTIQRTQQEDSAVYLCASSRDRDFGYTFGSGTRLTVV.

The V call is TRBV18, the J call TRBJ1-4; possibly TRBD1 for D (5 bases). The CDR3 is made up of 17 amino acids. CDR1 and CDR2 from the germline V gene are KGHSH and LQKENI. Trimming removed 0 bases from V and 2 bases from J, with 13 bases in between. CDR3 in DNA: TGTGCCAGCTCACCACCGATCGGGGGAGCGACTAATGAAAAACTGTTTTTT. Residues: CASSPPIGGATNEKLFF.

The rearrangement joins TRBV6-5 to TRBJ1-3, with 7 bases fitting TRBD1. In germline, CDR1 is MNHEY, CDR2 SVGAGI. The CDR3 is made up of 15 amino acids. With V trimmed by 6 bases and J by 4 bases, 9 bases remained unmatched. The CDR3: CASRMTGNAGNTIYF. CDR3 coding DNA: TGTGCCAGCAGGATGACAGGGAACGCGGGAAACACCATATATTTT.

The chain combines TRBV21-1 with TRBJ1-6. TRBV21-1 is recorded as a pseudogene. CDR3 size: 15 residues. The CDR3 bases are TGTGCCAGCAGCAAAAAGAATCAGCATAATTCACCCCTCCACTTT. Its translation: CASSKKNQHNSPLHF.

This chain links TRBV2 with TRBJ1-2, with 7 positions matching TRBD1. The CDR3 runs 15 residues. The V segment lost 2 bases and the J segment 8 bases; nucleotides outside the gene matches: 11. Germline loops: CDR1 SNHLY, CDR2 FYNNEI. DNA of the CDR3: TGTGCCAGCAGTGAACTGACAGGGATTGGGCGAGGCTACACCTTC. It codes for CASSELTGIGRGYTF. Variable domain in full (rest from reference TRBV2 and TRBJ1-2): EPEVTQTPSHQVTQMGQEVILRCVPISNHLYFYWYRQILGQKVEFLVSFYNNEISEKSEIFDDQFSVERPDGSNFTLKIRSTKLEDSAMYFCASSELTGIGRGYTFGSGTRLTVV.

The gene calls are TRBV7-2 and TRBJ2-5; 9 bases fit TRBD1. This CDR3 has 15 residues. V gave up 5 bases and J gave up 5 bases; unmatched junction bases: 9. CDR1 and CDR2 (germline): SGHTA, FQGNSA. The DNA for the CDR3 is TGTGCCAGCAGCACCCCCGGGACAGGGTGGGAGACCCAGTACTTC. Translation: CASSTPGTGWETQYF.